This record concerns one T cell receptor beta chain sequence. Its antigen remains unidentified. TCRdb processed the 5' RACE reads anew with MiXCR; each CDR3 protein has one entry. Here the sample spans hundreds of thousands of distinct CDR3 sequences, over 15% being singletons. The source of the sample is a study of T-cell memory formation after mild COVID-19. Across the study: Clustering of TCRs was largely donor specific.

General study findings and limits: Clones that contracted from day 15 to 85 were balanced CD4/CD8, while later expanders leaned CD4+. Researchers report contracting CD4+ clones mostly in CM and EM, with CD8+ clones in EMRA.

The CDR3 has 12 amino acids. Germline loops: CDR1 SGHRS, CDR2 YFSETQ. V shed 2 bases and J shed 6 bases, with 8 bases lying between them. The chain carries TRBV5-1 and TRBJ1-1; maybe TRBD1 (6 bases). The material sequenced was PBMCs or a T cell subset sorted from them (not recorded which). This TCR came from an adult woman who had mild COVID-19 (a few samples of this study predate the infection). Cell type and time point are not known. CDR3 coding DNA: TGCGCCAGCAGCTTCGAGGGGGCTGAAGCTTTCTTT. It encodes CASSFEGAEAFF.